The 27 T cell receptor beta chains presented below share a single source sample, sequenced in a study of blood T cell repertoires in COVID-19. Method: immunoSEQ multiplex PCR; TCRdb's copy keeps in-frame clones and lacks some. This sample has more than 200,000 clones, with around nine tenths found just once. Sequences were obtained from PBMCs or T cells enriched from blood (not recorded which). The receptors here all came from a woman aged 25 to 39 who had been exposed to COVID-19.

The chain is built from TRBV5-4 and TRBJ1-2; D is ambiguous. This CDR3 contains 15 residues. Trimming removed 0 bases from V and 5 bases from J, with 14 bases in between. Germline CDR1 is SGHNT and CDR2 is YYREEE (reference sequence). CDR3 amino acids: CASSLGGVQNYGYTF. CDR3 in DNA: TGTGCCAGCAGCTTGGGGGGAGTACAGAATTATGGCTACACCTTC.

About this clone: One junction end disagrees with the germline gene, perhaps due to a read error. The chain is built from TRBV5-1 and TRBJ2-3, with TRBD1 identical over 9 bases. Per germline, CDR1 SGHRS and CDR2 YFSETQ. The length of the CDR3 is 14 residues. CDR3 region: CASTLGQGSDTQYF. The CDR3 DNA is TGCGCCAGCACCTTGGGACAGGGTTCAGATACGCAGTATTTT. Looking up the rest from reference TRBV5-1 and TRBJ2-3 gives the full variable domain: KAGVTQTPRYLIKTRGQQVTLSCSPISGHRSVSWYQQTPGQGLQFLFEYFSETQRNKGNFPGRFSGRQFSNSRSEMNVSTLELGDSALYLCASTLGQGSDTQYFGPGTRLTVL.

This rearrangement joins TRBV5-1 to TRBJ2-1; 10 bases agree with TRBD2. This CDR3 has 15 amino acids. The germline V gene encodes CDR1 SGHRS and CDR2 YFSETQ. Unmatched junction bases numbered 9, after V lost 4 bases and J lost 8 bases. CDR3 nucleotide sequence: TGCGCCAGCAGCGCCGGGACTAGCGACTTCGATGAGCAGTTCTTC. It is translated as CASSAGTSDFDEQFF.

This chain connects TRBV7-8 to TRBJ2-7; 11 bases match TRBD2. The CDR3 sequence is 17 residues long. With 2 bases clipped from V and 0 bases from J, the junction kept 6 bases outside the gene matches. Per germline, CDR1 SGHVS and CDR2 FQNEAQ. The CDR3 loop is CASSLRSSGRPSYEQYF. CDR3 nucleotide sequence: TGTGCCAGCAGCTTAAGGTCTAGCGGGAGGCCCTCCTACGAGCAGTACTTC.

The V gene is TRBV5-1, the J gene TRBJ2-2, with 9 bases fitting TRBD2. V was pared by 5 bases and J by 5 bases, with 4 bases of the junction left unmatched. Germline CDR1 is SGHRS and CDR2 is YFSETQ. The CDR3 totals 14 residues. The CDR3 loop is CASRFSGSTGELFF. Written as DNA, the CDR3 is TGCGCCAGCAGGTTTAGCGGGAGTACCGGGGAGCTGTTTTTT.

This clone has only one observation. The chain carries TRBV2 and TRBJ2-7; the D gene is possibly TRBD2 (6 bases). In germline, CDR1 is SNHLY, CDR2 FYNNEI. The CDR3 covers 13 residues. Trimming shortened V by 5 bases and J by 4 bases, and 12 bases separated the two germline ends. The CDR3 loop reads CASSFPGSYEQYF. In DNA, the CDR3 is TGTGCCAGCAGTTTTCCCGGGAGTTACGAGCAGTACTTC.

This chain links TRBV2 with TRBJ2-1; 8 bases are shared with TRBD2. J gave up 1 base and V 9 bases, and 5 bases lay outside the gene matches. Germline CDR1 and CDR2: SNHLY and FYNNEI. The CDR3 is 14 residues long. CDR3 protein: CASRAGGSYNEQFF. Here the CDR3 DNA reads TGTGCCAGTAGGGCGGGAGGATCCTACAATGAGCAGTTCTTC.

The CDR3 reads CASIGGGSPLHF. The DNA of the CDR3 is TGCGCCAGCATAGGGGGGGGTTCACCCCTCCACTTT. The V call is TRBV5-1, the J call TRBJ1-6; D is possibly TRBD1 (6 bases). V was shortened by 6 bases and J by 9 bases, with 10 bases between the two germline ends. This CDR3 region has 12 residues. Germline CDR1 reads SGHRS; CDR2 reads YFSETQ.

The V and J genes are TRBV7-6 and TRBJ1-3; D unclear. CDR1 SGHVS and CDR2 FNYEAQ come from the germline V gene. CDR3 length: 17 amino acids. V was clipped by 4 bases and J by 8 bases, with 24 bases between them. Here the CDR3 DNA reads TGTGCCAGCAGCTCCCGACCTTTCGGCCCAAGGAGAGACACCATATATTTT. Translating gives CASSSRPFGPRRDTIYF. The complete variable domain, with remaining parts taken from reference TRBV7-6 and TRBJ1-3, reads GAGVSQSPRYKVTKRGQDVALRCDPISGHVSLYWYRQALGQGPEFLTYFNYEAQQDKSGLPNDRFSAERPEGSISTLTIQRTEQRDSAMYRCASSSRPFGPRRDTIYFGEGSWLTVV.

This chain joins TRBV5-1 and TRBJ2-3; D may be TRBD2 (6 bases). V was clipped by 0 bases and J by 2 bases, with 16 bases between them. The V gene's germline CDR1 is SGHRS and CDR2 YFSETQ. The CDR3 totals 17 residues. The CDR3: CASSLGEAFTFTDTQYF. The CDR3 bases are TGCGCCAGCAGCTTGGGGGAGGCGTTTACGTTCACAGATACGCAGTATTTT.

CDR3 protein: CASLGTALYEQYF. For the CDR3, the DNA is TGTGCCAGTTTAGGGACAGCCCTCTACGAGCAGTACTTC. The J gene is TRBJ2-7, the V gene TRBV25-1, with 7 bases that match TRBD1. The V gene end was trimmed by 9 bases and the J gene end by 3 bases; junction bases not matched to a gene: 8. CDR1 and CDR2 from the germline V gene are MGHDK and SYGVNS. The CDR3 has 13 residues.

This clone has a handful of counts. The gene calls are TRBV5-1 and TRBJ1-3; D is possibly TRBD1 (6 bases). Germline lookup yields CDR1 SGHRS and CDR2 YFSETQ. Trimming removed 2 bases at V and 6 bases at J, with 18 bases between. The CDR3 consists of 16 residues. CDR3 nucleotides: TGCGCCAGCAGCTTTGGGGATATGACAGGTCCAAACACCATATATTTT. Amino acids: CASSFGDMTGPNTIYF.

The chain recombines TRBV7-2 with TRBJ2-1, with D possibly TRBD2 on 6 matching bases. The V end lost 2 bases, the J end lost 5 bases, and 22 bases lay between the germline ends. Looked up from germline, CDR1 is SGHTA and CDR2 is FQGNSA. The CDR3 has 18 amino acids. Written as DNA, the CDR3 is TGTGCCAGCAGCTTACGGGGGAAAGTCGGAGGACTTAACAATGAGCAGTTCTTC. Its protein is CASSLRGKVGGLNNEQFF.

This sequence joins TRBV14 and TRBJ2-5; the match to TRBD2 covers 10 bases. CDR1 and CDR2 (germline): SGHDN, FVKESK. V dropped 5 bases and J dropped 5; count of bases not matched to a gene: 8. CDR3 length: 15 amino acids. CDR3 DNA: TGTGCCAGCAGCTACCTAAGCGGGAGGGATGAGACCCAGTACTTC. It yields the protein CASSYLSGRDETQYF.

The chain combines TRBV2 with TRBJ2-6, with 12 bases identical to TRBD2. J was trimmed by 0 bases and V by 2 bases; bases with no gene match: 14. Germline V gives CDR1 SNHLY, CDR2 FYNNEI. There are 22 residues in the CDR3. The CDR3 sequence is CASSELAGGLKGLVSGANVLTF. DNA of the CDR3: TGTGCCAGCAGTGAACTAGCGGGAGGGCTTAAGGGGCTGGTCTCTGGGGCCAACGTCCTGACTTTC.

The chain is built from TRBV19 and TRBJ2-1, with a possible D match to TRBD2 (5 bases). This CDR3 is built from 16 residues. Germline V gene data show CDR1 as LNHDA and CDR2 as SQIVND (reference sequence). Trimming stripped 5 bases from V and 0 bases from J, with 14 bases between. CDR3 DNA: TGTGCCAGTAGTCCAAGCGGTTCGAGCTCCTACAATGAGCAGTTCTTC. It encodes CASSPSGSSSYNEQFF. Together with reference TRBV19 and TRBJ2-1, the CDR3 gives the full variable domain: DGGITQSPKYLFRKEGQNVTLSCEQNLNHDAMYWYRQDPGQGLRLIYYSQIVNDFQKGDIAEGYSVSREKKESFPLTVTSAQKNPTAFYLCASSPSGSSSYNEQFFGPGTRLTVL.

The chain carries TRBV11-3 and TRBJ2-1; D gene unclear. This CDR3 is built from 13 residues. Germline CDR1 is SGHNT and CDR2 is YENEEA. V lost 4 bases and J 6 bases, leaving 10 bases between the germline ends. CDR3 DNA sequence: TGTGCCAGCAGCTCCCGTAGAGGCAATGAGCAGTTCTTC. Protein sequence: CASSSRRGNEQFF.

The CDR3 DNA reads as TGCGCCAGCAGCTGGACTAGCGGGAGCGACACCGGGGAGCTGTTTTTT. This translates into CASSWTSGSDTGELFF. V usage is TRBV5-1 and J usage is TRBJ2-2; 13 bases map to TRBD2. V was pared by 3 bases and J by 3 bases, with 2 bases of the junction left unmatched. This CDR3 is built from 16 residues. Germline V gene data show CDR1 as SGHRS and CDR2 as YFSETQ.

The genes are TRBV18 and TRBJ2-7; 7 bases are shared with TRBD2. The CDR3 totals 15 residues. J was trimmed by 2 bases and V by 6 bases; bases with no gene match: 10. Germline V gives CDR1 KGHSH, CDR2 LQKENI. The CDR3 here is CASSSGLSPAYEQYF. The DNA for the CDR3 is TGTGCCAGCTCGTCGGGACTATCACCGGCCTACGAGCAGTACTTC.

CDR3 DNA sequence: TGCGCCAGCAGCCACCCCGGACAACTCCAAGAGACCCAGTACTTC. Translation: CASSHPGQLQETQYF. The rearrangement joins TRBV4-1 to TRBJ2-5; D might be TRBD1 (5 bases). CDR3 length equals 15 residues. V was cut by 3 bases and J by 1 base, with 12 bases left in between. Germline-derived CDR1 and CDR2 are MGHRA and YSYEKL.

The rearrangement uses TRBV28 and TRBJ2-7; 10 bases are a match to TRBD1. CDR1 and CDR2 (germline): MDHEN, SYDVKM. Unmatched junction bases numbered 4, after V lost 3 bases and J lost 2 bases. This CDR3 region has 15 residues. CDR3 in amino acids: CASSFPDRGPYEQYF. CDR3 DNA: TGTGCCAGCAGTTTCCCTGACAGGGGGCCCTACGAGCAGTACTTC. Full variable domain (missing parts from reference TRBV28 and TRBJ2-7): DVKVTQSSRYLVKRTGEKVFLECVQDMDHENMFWYRQDPGLGLRLIYFSYDVKMKEKGDIPEGYSVSREKKERFSLILESASTNQTSMYLCASSFPDRGPYEQYFGPGTRLTVT.

This clone showed up just once. This rearrangement joins TRBV19 to TRBJ2-1, with 9 bases aligning to TRBD2. After removal of 6 bases from V and 4 bases from J, the junction contained 10 bases not matched to a gene. This CDR3 has 16 residues. Per the germline V gene, CDR1 is LNHDA and CDR2 is SQIVND (reference sequence). The CDR3 protein is CASRLAGAQDYNEQFF. The CDR3 DNA reads TGTGCCAGTAGATTAGCGGGAGCCCAAGATTACAATGAGCAGTTCTTC.

The CDR3 DNA reads as TGTGCCAGCAGTAAATCCTCCGGGACTAGCGGGGGGACCCAGTACTTC. Its protein is CASSKSSGTSGGTQYF. V and J are TRBV6-6 and TRBJ2-5; 14 bases fit TRBD2. CDR1 is MNHNY, CDR2 SVGAGI, per germline (reference sequence). Losses at the gene ends were 5 bases for V and 7 bases for J; bases not matched to a gene: 9. The CDR3 loop spans 16 amino acids.

V and J are TRBV25-1 and TRBJ2-3; D unclear. CDR1 is MGHDK and CDR2 is SYGVNS in the germline V gene. V was pared by 2 bases and J by 6 bases, with 3 bases between. The CDR3 is 11 residues long. CDR3 residues: CASSEGDTQYF. The CDR3 nucleotides read TGTGCCAGCAGTGAAGGCGATACGCAGTATTTT.

This clone was counted a single time. This chain joins TRBV10-3 and TRBJ1-4, with TRBD1 as a possible D gene (6 bases). The CDR3 contains 16 residues. V dropped 0 bases and J dropped 8 bases, with 16 bases sitting between them. Germline assignment: CDR1 ENHRY and CDR2 SYGVKD. Here the CDR3 DNA reads TGTGCCATCAGTGAGTCATTGCGGGGGGCCGGCGAAAAACTGTTTTTT. Translated: CAISESLRGAGEKLFF.

This clone was seen a few times. The chain links TRBV2 to TRBJ1-2; TRBD1 matches 10 bases. V trimming: 6 bases; J trimming: 8 bases; junction bases outside the gene matches: 9. This CDR3 comprises 14 residues. Germline lookup yields CDR1 SNHLY and CDR2 FYNNEI. The CDR3 nucleotides are TGTGCCAGCAGCGAGGGAGGGACAGGGGCCGGCTACACCTTC. Its protein is CASSEGGTGAGYTF. The whole variable domain, filled in from reference TRBV2 and TRBJ1-2, reads EPEVTQTPSHQVTQMGQEVILRCVPISNHLYFYWYRQILGQKVEFLVSFYNNEISEKSEIFDDQFSVERPDGSNFTLKIRSTKLEDSAMYFCASSEGGTGAGYTFGSGTRLTVV.

The chain employs TRBV5-4 and TRBJ2-7; 9 nucleotides agree with TRBD1. The CDR3 consists of 15 residues. Germline CDR1 and CDR2: SGHNT and YYREEE (reference sequence). J lost 1 base, V lost 4 bases, and 6 bases had no gene match. CDR3 protein: CASSHRDRVSYEQYF. CDR3 bases: TGTGCCAGCAGCCACCGGGACAGGGTTTCCTACGAGCAGTACTTC.